These T cell receptor beta chains were read from a single sample in a study of Ad26.COV2.S vaccination and SARS-CoV-2 variants. Generated by immunoSEQ multiplex PCR, the TCRdb table keeps only in-frame clones and is missing some. The sample shows approximately 480,000 clones, 87% of them seen only once. The sample was peripheral blood, taken in a trial of Ad26.COV2.S vaccine versus placebo. Every receptor here comes from a person between 18 and 65 years old who received the Ad26.COV2.S COVID-19 vaccine or a placebo. CDR3s leave out the opening cysteine and the closing phenylalanine or tryptophan. D genes are given only for firm matches.

TRBV3-1/TRBV3-2 | . | ASQSNTEAF
TRBV7-9 | . | ASSLDGALREQF
TRBV7-2 | . | ASREKGGGTGELF
TRBV12-3/TRBV12-4 | . | ASSFRSNEKLF
TRBV18 | TRBD1 | ASSGDLGQVTGELF
TRBV4-2 | . | ASSQGPAAGAGRETQY
TRBV6-6 | TRBD1 | ASLHTGGTDTQY
TRBV19 | . | ATSSNTGELF
TRBV18 | . | ASSLDNTDTQY
TRBV2 | TRBD2 | ASRRLAGPSYNEQF
TRBV29-1 | . | SVGISGNTIY
TRBV7-2 | . | ASSSSQASHSPLH
TRBV6-2/TRBV6-3 | TRBD2 | ASSPAGGYNEQF
TRBV28 | TRBD2 | ASSRDIGTSEAYEQY
TRBV28 | . | ASRELLGNYGYT
TRBV4-1 | TRBD1 | ASSRQGRVYYGYT
TRBV19 | . | ASSTGQRNSNQPQH
TRBV7-3 | TRBD2 | ASSSSGRETDTQY
TRBV28 | TRBD2 | ASSFVLAGPYEQY
TRBV11-2 | . | ASSVRPGLRVGGSEQY
TRBV4-1 | TRBD2 | ASSFRLAGPYEQY
TRBV7-8 | . | ASTRRAGNTEAF
TRBV7-2 | TRBD1 | ASSPLTGVNTEAF
TRBV14 | . | ASSQDTGYYGYT
TRBV6-2/TRBV6-3 | . | ASSQGSRGYT
TRBV5-1 | TRBD1 | ASSQTTGPDYGYT
TRBV5-1 | . | ASSLVGENTEAF
TRBV24-1 | TRBD2 | ATSDWLAGGYNEQF
TRBV30 | . | AWIRKGAGTTNEKLF
TRBV29-1 | . | SVDEGIDTQY
TRBV28 | TRBD2 | ASSRTSGRAGELF
TRBV28 | . | ASSWAIPPEQY
TRBV6-2/TRBV6-3 | TRBD2 | ASSEREGLGNEQF
TRBV9 | . | ASSVRKTNTGELF
TRBV5-5 | . | ASSLSYSNTEAF
TRBV6-2/TRBV6-3 | . | ASSRATTVLGPQH
TRBV19 | . | ATQGRGTILSGANVLT
TRBV5-5 | . | ASSPPVGNEQF
TRBV6-9 | . | AAEGKHEQF
TRBV5-1 | . | ASSVPNQFPYEQY
TRBV18 | TRBD2 | ATGLAGGTDTQY